One sample yielded the 31 T cell receptor beta chains listed below, sequenced in a study of blood T cell repertoires in COVID-19 (TCRdb year 2020). The library was generated by the immunoSEQ multiplex PCR assay. Held by TCRdb, this immuneACCESS table contains in-frame sequences only and omits some clones. Under half of the omission traces to an unresolved V gene where checked; the cause of the rest is unknown. Here the sample has 150,000 to 200,000 clones; around nine tenths occur a single time. The leading ten clones occupy 0.85% to 0.95% of the sample. Sequencing was performed on peripheral blood. The receptors derive from a woman aged 18-29 years who had recovered from COVID-19.

The rearrangement joins TRBV6-1 to TRBJ1-1, with unresolved D. The CDR3 has 14 amino acids. CDR1 and CDR2 from the germline V gene are MNHNS and SASEGT. Between the trimmed V and J ends, which lost 3 bases and 4 bases, there was a span of 12 bases. The CDR3 DNA follows: TGTGCCAGCAGTGATAGAGGTTTCGGCACTGAAGCTTTCTTT. The encoded protein is CASSDRGFGTEAFF.

Here the CDR3 reads CASSYHTGGTEAFF. The CDR3 bases are TGTGCCAGCAGTTACCATACAGGGGGCACTGAAGCTTTCTTT. V and J are TRBV6-5 and TRBJ1-1, with TRBD1 identical over 8 bases. Germline V gene data show CDR1 as MNHEY and CDR2 as SVGAGI. The CDR3 totals 14 residues. Unmatched junction bases numbered 3, after V lost 2 bases and J lost 4 bases.

The chain employs TRBV18 and TRBJ1-1; D is possibly TRBD1 (5 bases). The CDR3 runs to 15 residues. CDR1 KGHSH and CDR2 LQKENI come from the germline V gene. The V gene lost 4 bases and the J gene lost 7 bases, with 19 bases spanning the gap. The CDR3 loop reads CASSLGRSGRGEAFF. The CDR3 coding sequence is TGTGCCAGCTCACTCGGTCGGTCGGGGCGGGGTGAAGCTTTCTTT.

The chain links TRBV4-3 to TRBJ2-7; tentative D call: TRBD1 (7 bases). This CDR3 has 15 residues. V lost 4 bases, J lost 0 bases, and 13 bases lay in between. Germline loops: CDR1 LGHNA, CDR2 YSLEER. CDR3 region: CASSPAGGSSYEQYF. The CDR3 nucleotides are TGCGCCAGCAGCCCGGCAGGGGGGAGCTCCTACGAGCAGTACTTC.

CDR3 coding DNA: TGTGCCAGTAGCCCGGGACTTTGGAGCCACGAGCAGTACTTC. Its protein is CASSPGLWSHEQYF. The chain recombines TRBV19 with TRBJ2-7, with D possibly TRBD2 on 6 matching bases. CDR3 length: 14 residues. V lost 6 bases and J 5 bases, leaving 17 bases between the germline ends. Germline lookup yields CDR1 LNHDA and CDR2 SQIVND (reference sequence).

The J gene is TRBJ1-1, the V gene TRBV11-2, with D unresolved. The CDR3 is made up of 13 amino acids. CDR1 is SGHAT and CDR2 is FQNNGV in the germline V gene. V was pared by 0 bases and J by 3 bases, with 5 bases between. The CDR3 DNA follows: TGTGCCAGCAGCTTAGAGAGGGACACTGAAGCTTTCTTT. Translating gives CASSLERDTEAFF. Filled out from reference TRBV11-2 and TRBJ1-1, the complete variable domain reads EAGVAQSPRYKIIEKRQSVAFWCNPISGHATLYWYQQILGQGPKLLIQFQNNGVVDDSQLPKDRFSAERLKGVDSTLKIQPAKLEDSAVYLCASSLERDTEAFFGQGTRLTVV.

This clone was counted once. V and J are TRBV9 and TRBJ2-7; 9 bases align to TRBD1. V shed 4 bases and J 0 bases; nucleotides not matched to a gene: 8. Germline assignment: CDR1 SGDLS and CDR2 YYNGEE. CDR3 size: 16 residues. This CDR3 is CASSPRDRASSYEQYF. The CDR3 DNA follows: TGTGCCAGCAGCCCCCGGGACAGGGCAAGCTCCTACGAGCAGTACTTC.

V gene TRBV24-1 combines with J gene TRBJ1-2; 10 bases align to TRBD1. The junction had 6 bases not matched to a gene; V was cut back by 5 bases and J by 7 bases. Germline values: CDR1 KGHDR, CDR2 SFDVKD. The CDR3 length is 14 residues. CDR3 nucleotide sequence: TGTGCCACCAGTGGTGGGACAGGGGAAAGTGGCTACACCTTC. This encodes CATSGGTGESGYTF.

This clone turned up a few times. The V call is TRBV27, the J call TRBJ2-1, with D unclear. CDR1 and CDR2 (germline): MNHEY, SMNVEV (reference sequence). CDR3 length: 14 amino acids. V lost 2 bases to trimming and J lost 4 bases, with 9 bases between them. CDR3 region: CASSLRGLYNEQFF. CDR3 sequence (DNA): TGTGCCAGCAGTTTAAGAGGCCTATACAATGAGCAGTTCTTC.

The chain links TRBV4-1 to TRBJ1-1, with TRBD1 as a possible D gene (6 bases). The CDR3 is 19 residues long. From germline, CDR1 is MGHRA and CDR2 YSYEKL. V dropped 1 base and J dropped 0 bases, with 21 bases sitting between them. The CDR3 here is CASSQGATGSTFMNTEAFF. The CDR3 DNA reads as TGCGCCAGCAGCCAAGGAGCTACAGGGAGTACTTTCATGAACACTGAAGCTTTCTTT.

The chain is built from TRBV6-2 or TRBV6-3 and TRBJ2-2; no clear D gene. V was cut by 2 bases and J by 0 bases, with 4 bases left in between. This CDR3 has 14 amino acids. CDR1 and CDR2 (germline): MNHEY, SVGEGT. Here the CDR3 DNA reads TGTGCCAGCAGTTACGGAGCGAACACCGGGGAGCTGTTTTTT. Its translation: CASSYGANTGELFF.

The V and J genes are TRBV12-3 or TRBV12-4 and TRBJ1-2; D gene unclear. Between the trimmed V and J ends, which lost 7 bases and 1 base, there was a span of 10 bases. This CDR3 spans 13 amino acids. CDR3 sequence (DNA): TGTGCCAGCACCTTCACAGTTAACTATGGCTACACCTTC. Translation: CASTFTVNYGYTF.

The CDR3 is CASSRNPTSDEQYV. CDR3 sequence (DNA): TGCGCCAGCAGCAGAAATCCGACTAGCGACGAGCAGTACGTC. The chain carries TRBV5-1 and TRBJ2-7; TRBD2 aligns across 8 bases. Trimming at V came to 4 bases and at J to 5 bases, leaving 8 bases not matched to a gene. The germline V gene has CDR1 SGHRS and CDR2 YFSETQ. This CDR3 has 14 amino acids.

The chain is built from TRBV27 and TRBJ1-5; TRBD1 is a possible D gene (5 bases). Germline V CDR1 and CDR2: MNHEY, SMNVEV (reference sequence). The V and J ends lost 6 bases and 0 bases respectively, with 21 bases between them. This CDR3 spans 18 amino acids. This CDR3 reads CASSRNRFGHISNQPQHF. The CDR3 DNA is TGTGCCAGCAGCCGGAACAGGTTCGGACATATTAGCAATCAGCCCCAGCATTTT.

The chain has TRBV18 and TRBJ1-2; 8 bases are shared with TRBD1. The CDR3 sequence is 16 residues long. Germline CDR1 reads KGHSH; CDR2 reads LQKENI. V gave up 6 bases and J gave up 5 bases; unmatched junction bases: 14. CDR3 amino acids: CASSSTGATFWYGYTF. The CDR3 region has the DNA TGTGCCAGCTCGTCGACAGGGGCTACCTTTTGGTATGGCTACACCTTC.

This clone has a single count. The V call is TRBV5-4, the J call TRBJ2-5, with 7 bases lining up with TRBD2. Germline CDR1 is SGHNT and CDR2 is YYREEE (reference sequence). There are 14 residues in the CDR3. The V and J ends lost 4 bases and 2 bases, in that order; junction bases with no gene match: 5. CDR3: CASSAPSGQETQYF. CDR3 DNA: TGTGCCAGCAGCGCACCTAGCGGACAAGAGACCCAGTACTTC.

This chain joins TRBV4-1 and TRBJ2-3, with 10 bases fitting TRBD2. CDR1 and CDR2 from the germline V gene are MGHRA and YSYEKL. The V gene end was trimmed by 0 bases and the J gene end by 5 bases; junction bases not matched to a gene: 8. The CDR3 runs 17 residues. The CDR3 sequence: CASSQEQRGGVKDTQYF. CDR3 DNA: TGCGCCAGCAGCCAAGAACAGCGGGGGGGGGTTAAAGATACGCAGTATTTT.

This chain joins TRBV5-1 and TRBJ1-2; 7 bases match TRBD1. Germline CDR1 is SGHRS and CDR2 is YFSETQ. This CDR3 comprises 15 residues. Trimming took 3 bases from V and 1 from J; bases not matched to a gene: 6. The CDR3 DNA follows: TGCGCCAGCAGCTCCGCCCGACAGGGTAACTATGGCTACACCTTC. Translating gives CASSSARQGNYGYTF.

Points on this clone: Within the sample, other DNA sequences also encode this same CDR3. The genes are TRBV6-5 and TRBJ1-1; perhaps TRBD1 as D (5 bases). CDR1 is MNHEY, CDR2 SVGAGI, per germline. With 5 bases removed from V and 1 base from J, the gap between germline ends came to 8 bases. The CDR3 sequence is 13 residues long. The CDR3 region is CASSRGENTEAFF. CDR3 bases: TGTGCCAGCAGTCGGGGGGAGAACACTGAAGCTTTCTTT.

The rearrangement links TRBV7-2 to TRBJ1-2; 9 positions agree with TRBD1. CDR1 and CDR2 from the germline V gene are SGHTA and FQGNSA. There are 14 residues in the CDR3. Losses at the gene ends were 5 bases for V and 5 bases for J; bases not matched to a gene: 6. CDR3 region: CASSLGTGRYGYTF. CDR3 in DNA: TGTGCCAGCAGCCTAGGGACAGGGAGGTATGGCTACACCTTC. Full variable domain (rest looked up from reference TRBV7-2 and TRBJ1-2): GAGVSQSPSNKVTEKGKDVELRCDPISGHTALYWYRQSLGQGLEFLIYFQGNSAPDKSGLPSDRFSAERTGGSVSTLTIQRTQQEDSAVYLCASSLGTGRYGYTFGSGTRLTVV.

This clone came up once. This rearrangement joins TRBV7-9 to TRBJ1-1, with D uncertain. This CDR3 is 17 amino acids long. The germline V gene encodes CDR1 SEHNR and CDR2 FQNEAQ (reference sequence). Trimming left V 6 bases short and J 11 bases short, with 31 bases between. CDR3 coding DNA: TGTGCCAGCAGTCAAAAGCTAGGGCAGCTGGGATTTGCGGGGGCTTTCTTT. This gives the protein CASSQKLGQLGFAGAFF.

The chain combines TRBV6-5 with TRBJ2-3; TRBD1 is a possible D gene (6 bases). The V gene lost 0 bases and the J gene lost 0 bases, with 10 bases spanning the gap. The CDR3 has 16 residues. Germline assignment: CDR1 MNHEY and CDR2 SVGAGI. CDR3 sequence (DNA): TGTGCCAGCAGTTACTCGGGGGCAGTTAGCACAGATACGCAGTATTTT. This translates into CASSYSGAVSTDTQYF.

This clone was counted once. V and J are TRBV6-5 and TRBJ2-7; perhaps TRBD1 as D (7 bases). The CDR3 totals 14 residues. The ends were cut back, 6 bases at V and 2 bases at J, with 14 bases in the middle. Germline-derived CDR1 and CDR2 are MNHEY and SVGAGI. CDR3 nucleotide sequence: TGTGCCAGCAGGCGACAGGGAGGCACCTACGAGCAGTACTTC. Protein product: CASRRQGGTYEQYF.

The V and J genes are TRBV29-1 and TRBJ1-1, with 7 nucleotides matching TRBD1. With 2 bases clipped from V and 3 bases from J, the junction kept 6 bases outside the gene matches. Germline V gene lookup returns CDR1 SQVTM and CDR2 ANQGSEA. This CDR3 has 14 residues. Written as DNA, the CDR3 is TGCAGCGTTGAAAAGGGGGCGGAGGACACTGAAGCTTTCTTT. It codes for CSVEKGAEDTEAFF. Full variable domain (rest looked up from reference TRBV29-1 and TRBJ1-1): SAVISQKPSRDICQRGTSLTIQCQVDSQVTMMFWYRQQPGQSLTLIATANQGSEATYESGFVIDKFPISRPNLTFSTLTVSNMSPEDSSIYLCSVEKGAEDTEAFFGQGTRLTVV.

The V call is TRBV4-1, the J call TRBJ2-7; D may be TRBD1 (5 bases). V was trimmed by 0 bases and J by 5 bases, leaving 8 bases between them. This CDR3 has 13 amino acids. In germline, CDR1 is MGHRA, CDR2 YSYEKL. This CDR3 is CASSQDQGDEQYF. CDR3 nucleotide sequence: TGCGCCAGCAGCCAAGACCAAGGGGACGAGCAGTACTTC.

The genes are TRBV4-1 and TRBJ1-3, with a weak D call TRBD1 (6 bases). The CDR3 consists of 16 residues. The germline CDR1 and CDR2 sequences are MGHRA and YSYEKL. V shed 4 bases and J shed 3 bases, with 16 bases lying between them. CDR3 coding DNA: TGCGCCAGCAGCCCCCTCGGCGGGGGGCTTGGAAACACCATATATTTT. This sequence encodes CASSPLGGGLGNTIYF.

Notes on this clone: Other DNA sequences within the sample encode an identical CDR3. This chain joins TRBV18 and TRBJ1-5; 8 nucleotides match TRBD1. V shed 6 bases and J 7 bases; nucleotides not matched to a gene: 5. CDR3 length: 13 residues. CDR1 KGHSH and CDR2 LQKENI come from the germline V gene. The CDR3 loop is CASSSDRDQPQHF. The CDR3 DNA sequence: TGTGCCAGCTCCTCGGACAGGGACCAGCCCCAGCATTTT.

This chain links TRBV27 with TRBJ1-5; perhaps TRBD1 as D (6 bases). Deletions cut 5 bases from V and 10 bases from J, with 15 bases between. The CDR3 length is 13 residues. The germline CDR1 and CDR2 sequences are MNHEY and SMNVEV (reference sequence). CDR3 DNA: TGTGCCAGCAGTAGGGCAGGGGATAATCCCCAGCATTTT. Translating it yields CASSRAGDNPQHF.

The rearrangement uses TRBV12-2 and TRBJ2-7; TRBD1 is taken as the D call from the table, unchecked against the DNA. TRBV12-2 is listed as a pseudogene. This CDR3 has 15 amino acids. The CDR3: CASRSPGHPTYEQYF. CDR3 DNA sequence: TGTGCAAGTCGCTCACCGGGACACCCGACCTACGAGCAGTACTTC.

The chain uses TRBV4-3 and TRBJ2-3; D not resolved. Per the germline V gene, CDR1 is LGHNA and CDR2 is YSLEER. Trimming cost V 6 bases and J 0 bases, with 13 bases left between them. There are 15 residues in the CDR3. The CDR3 DNA sequence: TGCGCCAGCAGACTGTGGTTGACTAGCACAGATACGCAGTATTTT. Translation gives CASRLWLTSTDTQYF.

The chain links TRBV15 to TRBJ2-7; D is perhaps TRBD1 (5 bases). Per germline, CDR1 LNHNV and CDR2 YYDKDF (reference sequence). Trimming removed 0 bases from V and 4 bases from J, with 7 bases in between. The CDR3 extends over 13 amino acids. CDR3: CATSREKGYEQYF. DNA for the CDR3: TGTGCCACCAGCAGAGAAAAGGGGTACGAGCAGTACTTC.